This T cell receptor beta chain was profiled in a study of OX40 agonist ivuxolimab in advanced cancers. Looking at the study overall: Patients were infused with ivuxolimab every 2 weeks at 0.01 to 10 mg/kg.

Sequenced by immunoSEQ multiplex PCR; TCRdb stores in-frame clones only, minus some. The sample contains about 46,000 clones, around 82% of which appear only once. General study results and limits: Among the lowest peripheral clonal expansion occurred in 0.1-3.0 mg/kg partial responders.

Details on this clone: Its antigen is unidentified.

CDR3 length: 14 residues. Germline CDR1 and CDR2: LGHNT and FRNRAP. Trimming stripped 0 bases from V and 0 bases from J, with 6 bases between. Here the sequenced sample was CD4+ or CD8+ T cells sorted from blood, taken in a trial of the OX40 agonist ivuxolimab. The clonotype comes from an adult with an advanced solid tumor such as melanoma, head and neck, liver or kidney cancer. V is TRBV12-5 and J is TRBJ2-7; D unresolved. The CDR3: CASGLVTSSYEQYF. In DNA, the CDR3 is TGTGCTAGTGGTTTGGTCACAAGCTCCTACGAGCAGTACTTC.